The clone carrying this TCR beta chain was seen just once. This entry comes from a study of blood T cell repertoires in COVID-19. For the study at large: Spain, Italy and the United States supplied samples that represented acute and convalescent COVID-19.

V dropped 5 bases and J dropped 2; count of bases not matched to a gene: 11. The CDR3 length is 17 residues. Per germline, CDR1 MGHDK and CDR2 SYGVNS. As handled by the study authors: Amplification of reference gene primers was used by the study to estimate nucleated cell counts. Sequencing used immunoSEQ multiplex PCR; TCRdb keeps in-frame clones, though not all of them. V and J calls and clone size follow that table, whereas D and trimming were derived from the DNA. This table holds approximately 210,000 clones, 75% to 90% found once. The TCR was taken from a woman in her thirties or forties with acute or convalescent COVID-19. What was sequenced was peripheral blood. J is TRBJ1-4 and V is TRBV25-1, with 7 positions matching TRBD1. The CDR3 DNA follows: TGTGCCAGCAGTCCGACAGGGTATGAGGTGACTAATGAAAAACTGTTTTTT. It specifies CASSPTGYEVTNEKLFF.